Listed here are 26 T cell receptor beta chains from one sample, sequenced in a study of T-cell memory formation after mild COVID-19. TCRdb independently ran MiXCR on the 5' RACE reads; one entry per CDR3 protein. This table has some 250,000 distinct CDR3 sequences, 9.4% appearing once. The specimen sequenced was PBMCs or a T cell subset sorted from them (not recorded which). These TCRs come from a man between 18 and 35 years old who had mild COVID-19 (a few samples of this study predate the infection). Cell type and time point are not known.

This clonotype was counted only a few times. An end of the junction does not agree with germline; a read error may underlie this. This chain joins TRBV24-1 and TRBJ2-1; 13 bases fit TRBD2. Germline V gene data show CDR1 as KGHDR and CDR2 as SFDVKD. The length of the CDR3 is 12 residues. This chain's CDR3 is CATSDLGTSGAF. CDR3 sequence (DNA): TGTGCCACCAGTGATCTAGGGACTAGCGGGGCCTTC.

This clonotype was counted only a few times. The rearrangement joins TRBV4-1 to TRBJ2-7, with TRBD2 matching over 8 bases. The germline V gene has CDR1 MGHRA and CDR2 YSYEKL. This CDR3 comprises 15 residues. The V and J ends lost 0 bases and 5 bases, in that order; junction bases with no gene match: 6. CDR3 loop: CASSQDPAGGDEQYF. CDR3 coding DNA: TGCGCCAGCAGCCAAGATCCTGCGGGGGGCGACGAGCAGTACTTC.

CDR3 coding DNA: TGTGCCAGCAGATCCCATGCGCGCGAGCAGTACGTC. Its protein is CASRSHAREQYV. The chain recombines TRBV7-2 with TRBJ2-7; D unresolved. This CDR3 spans 12 amino acids. Trimming removed 6 bases at V and 6 bases at J, with 12 bases between. Germline CDR1 is SGHTA and CDR2 is FQGNSA.

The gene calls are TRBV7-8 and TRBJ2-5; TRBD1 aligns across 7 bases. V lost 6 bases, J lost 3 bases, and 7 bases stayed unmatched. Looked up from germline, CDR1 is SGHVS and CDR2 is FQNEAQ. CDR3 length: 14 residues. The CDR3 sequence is CASRPLDRKETQYF. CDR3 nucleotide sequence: TGTGCCAGCAGGCCCTTGGACAGGAAAGAGACCCAGTACTTC. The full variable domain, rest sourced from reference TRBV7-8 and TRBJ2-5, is GAGVSQSPRYKVAKRGQDVALRCDPISGHVSLFWYQQALGQGPEFLTYFQNEAQLDKSGLPSDRFFAERPEGSVSTLKIQRTQQEDSAVYLCASRPLDRKETQYFGPGTRLLVL.

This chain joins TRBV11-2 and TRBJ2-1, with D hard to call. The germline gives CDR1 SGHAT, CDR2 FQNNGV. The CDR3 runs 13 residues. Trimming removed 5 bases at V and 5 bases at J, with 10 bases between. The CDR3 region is CASSPGPNNEQFF. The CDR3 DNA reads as TGTGCCAGCAGCCCTGGACCCAACAATGAGCAGTTCTTC.

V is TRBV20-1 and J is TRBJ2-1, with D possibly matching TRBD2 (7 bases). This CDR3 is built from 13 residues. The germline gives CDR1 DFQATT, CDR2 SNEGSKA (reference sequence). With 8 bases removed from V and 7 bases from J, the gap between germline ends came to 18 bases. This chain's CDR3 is CSSIGGPGNEQFF. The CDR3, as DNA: TGCAGTTCGATCGGGGGGCCGGGGAATGAGCAGTTCTTC.

CDR3 region: CASSEFPRGRMHYEQYV. In DNA, the CDR3 is TGTGCCAGCAGCGAATTCCCAAGGGGACGGATGCATTACGAGCAGTACGTC. The V call is TRBV21-1, the J call TRBJ2-7; TRBD1, the table's D call, was not compared with the DNA. TRBV21-1 constitutes a pseudogene. This CDR3 contains 17 residues.

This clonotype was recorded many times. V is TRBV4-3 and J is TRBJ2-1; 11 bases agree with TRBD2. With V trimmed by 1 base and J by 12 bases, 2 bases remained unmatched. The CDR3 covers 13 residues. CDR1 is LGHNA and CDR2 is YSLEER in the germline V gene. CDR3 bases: TGCGCCAGCAGCCAAGCCGGGACTAGCGGGCAGTTCTTC. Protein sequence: CASSQAGTSGQFF.

This chain's CDR3 is CASSRTSGVSYEQYF. The CDR3 coding sequence is TGTGCCAGTAGTAGGACTAGCGGGGTATCCTACGAGCAGTACTTC. The V call is TRBV19, the J call TRBJ2-7; 12 bases are a match to TRBD2. Trimming took 4 bases from V and 1 from J; bases not matched to a gene: 2. The CDR3 extends over 15 amino acids. The germline CDR1 and CDR2 sequences are LNHDA and SQIVND (reference sequence).

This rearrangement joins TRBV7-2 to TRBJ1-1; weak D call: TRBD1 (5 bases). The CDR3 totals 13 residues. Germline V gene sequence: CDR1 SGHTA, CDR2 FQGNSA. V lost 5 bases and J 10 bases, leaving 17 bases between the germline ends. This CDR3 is CASSPAEGLGAFF. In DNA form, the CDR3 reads TGTGCCAGCAGCCCAGCAGAGGGGCTGGGAGCTTTCTTT.

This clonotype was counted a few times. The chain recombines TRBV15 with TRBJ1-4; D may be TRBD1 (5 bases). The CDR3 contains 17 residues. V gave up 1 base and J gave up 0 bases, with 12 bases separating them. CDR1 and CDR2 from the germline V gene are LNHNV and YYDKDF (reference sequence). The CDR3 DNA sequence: TGTGCCACCAGCAGAGGAGGGGTTCCTTCAACTAATGAAAAACTGTTTTTT. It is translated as CATSRGGVPSTNEKLFF.

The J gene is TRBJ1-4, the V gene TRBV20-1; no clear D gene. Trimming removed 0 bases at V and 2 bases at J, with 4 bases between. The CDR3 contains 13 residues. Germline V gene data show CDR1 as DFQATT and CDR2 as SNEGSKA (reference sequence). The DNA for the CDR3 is TGCAGTGCTAGAGATCCCACTAATGAAAAACTGTTTTTT. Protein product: CSARDPTNEKLFF.

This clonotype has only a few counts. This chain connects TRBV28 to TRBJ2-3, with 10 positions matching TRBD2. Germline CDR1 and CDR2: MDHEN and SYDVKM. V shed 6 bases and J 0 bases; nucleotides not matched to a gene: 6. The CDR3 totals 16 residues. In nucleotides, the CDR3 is TGTGCCAGCAGACCGATGACTAGCGGGAGCACAGATACGCAGTATTTT. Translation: CASRPMTSGSTDTQYF. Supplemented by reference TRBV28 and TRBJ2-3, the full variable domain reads DVKVTQSSRYLVKRTGEKVFLECVQDMDHENMFWYRQDPGLGLRLIYFSYDVKMKEKGDIPEGYSVSREKKERFSLILESASTNQTSMYLCASRPMTSGSTDTQYFGPGTRLTVL.

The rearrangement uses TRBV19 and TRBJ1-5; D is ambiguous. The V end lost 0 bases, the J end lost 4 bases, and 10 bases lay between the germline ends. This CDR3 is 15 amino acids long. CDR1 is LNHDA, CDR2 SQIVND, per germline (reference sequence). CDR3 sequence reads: CASSIDPVENQPQHF. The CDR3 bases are TGTGCCAGTAGTATAGACCCCGTGGAAAATCAGCCCCAGCATTTT.

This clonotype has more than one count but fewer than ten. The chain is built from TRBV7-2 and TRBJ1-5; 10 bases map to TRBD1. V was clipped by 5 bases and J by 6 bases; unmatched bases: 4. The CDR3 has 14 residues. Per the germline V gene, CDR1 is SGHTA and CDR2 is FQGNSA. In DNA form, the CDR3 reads TGTGCCAGCAGCCCGGACAGGGGGACTCAGCCCCAGCATTTT. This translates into CASSPDRGTQPQHF. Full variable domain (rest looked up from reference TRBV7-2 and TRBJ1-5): GAGVSQSPSNKVTEKGKDVELRCDPISGHTALYWYRQSLGQGLEFLIYFQGNSAPDKSGLPSDRFSAERTGGSVSTLTIQRTQQEDSAVYLCASSPDRGTQPQHFGDGTRLSIL.

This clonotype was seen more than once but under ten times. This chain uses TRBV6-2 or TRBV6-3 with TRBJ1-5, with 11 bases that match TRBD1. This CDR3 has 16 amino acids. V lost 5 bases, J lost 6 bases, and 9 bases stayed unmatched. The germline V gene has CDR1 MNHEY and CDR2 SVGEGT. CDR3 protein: CASSIPRTGGVQPQHF. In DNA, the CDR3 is TGTGCCAGCAGTATACCCCGGACAGGGGGCGTTCAGCCCCAGCATTTT.

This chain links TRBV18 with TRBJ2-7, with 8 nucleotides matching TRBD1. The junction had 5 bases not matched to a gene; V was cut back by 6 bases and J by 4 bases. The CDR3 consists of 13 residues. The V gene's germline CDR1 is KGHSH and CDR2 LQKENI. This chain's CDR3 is CASSQGQVYEQYF. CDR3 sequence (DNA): TGTGCCAGCTCGCAGGGACAGGTATACGAGCAGTACTTC. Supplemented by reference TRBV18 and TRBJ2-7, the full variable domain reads NAGVMQNPRHLVRRRGQEARLRCSPMKGHSHVYWYRQLPEEGLKFMVYLQKENIIDESGMPKERFSAEFPKEGPSILRIQQVVRGDSAAYFCASSQGQVYEQYFGPGTRLTVT.

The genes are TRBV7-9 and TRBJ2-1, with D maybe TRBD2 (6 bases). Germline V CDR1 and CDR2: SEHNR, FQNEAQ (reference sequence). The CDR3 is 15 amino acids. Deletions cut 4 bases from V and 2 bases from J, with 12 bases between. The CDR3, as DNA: TGTGCCAGCAGCTCTCGGGGGTCTACCTACAATGAGCAGTTCTTC. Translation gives CASSSRGSTYNEQFF.

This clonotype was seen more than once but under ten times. The CDR3 sequence is CASSWAGWDTEAFF. CDR3 nucleotides: TGTGCCAGCAGCTGGGCAGGGTGGGACACTGAAGCTTTCTTT. V and J are TRBV28 and TRBJ1-1, with D perhaps matching TRBD1 (5 bases). V shed 6 bases and J shed 3 bases, with 14 bases lying between them. Germline lookup yields CDR1 MDHEN and CDR2 SYDVKM. This CDR3 has 14 amino acids.

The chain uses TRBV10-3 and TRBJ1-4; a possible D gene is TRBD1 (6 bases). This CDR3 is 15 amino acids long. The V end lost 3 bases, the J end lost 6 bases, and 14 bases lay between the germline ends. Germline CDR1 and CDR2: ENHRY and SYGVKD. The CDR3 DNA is TGTGCCATCAGTGACCAGGGGCAGAAGGATGAAAAACTGTTTTTT. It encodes CAISDQGQKDEKLFF.

CDR3 in amino acids: CASSIDRDSPLHF. Written as DNA, the CDR3 is TGTGCCAGTAGTATAGACCGGGATTCACCCCTCCACTTT. The chain has TRBV19 and TRBJ1-6; no firm D call. V gave up 0 bases and J gave up 8 bases, with 5 bases separating them. Germline CDR1 is LNHDA and CDR2 is SQIVND (reference sequence). CDR3 length: 13 amino acids. Based on the CDR3 plus reference TRBV19 and TRBJ1-6, the full variable domain is DGGITQSPKYLFRKEGQNVTLSCEQNLNHDAMYWYRQDPGQGLRLIYYSQIVNDFQKGDIAEGYSVSREKKESFPLTVTSAQKNPTAFYLCASSIDRDSPLHFGNGTRLTVT.

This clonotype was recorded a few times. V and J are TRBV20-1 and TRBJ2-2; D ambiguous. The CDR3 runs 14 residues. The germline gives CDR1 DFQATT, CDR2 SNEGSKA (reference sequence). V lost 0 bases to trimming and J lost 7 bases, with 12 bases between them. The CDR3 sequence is CSARDQPSSGELFF. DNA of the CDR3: TGCAGTGCTAGAGATCAACCTTCTAGCGGGGAGCTGTTTTTT.

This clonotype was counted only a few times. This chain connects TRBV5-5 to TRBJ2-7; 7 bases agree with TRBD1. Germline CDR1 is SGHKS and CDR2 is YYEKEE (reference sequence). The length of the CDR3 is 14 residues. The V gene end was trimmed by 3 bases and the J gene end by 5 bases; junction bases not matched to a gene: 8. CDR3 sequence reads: CASSSRGPWDEQYV. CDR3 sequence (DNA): TGTGCCAGCAGCTCAAGGGGGCCATGGGACGAGCAGTACGTC.

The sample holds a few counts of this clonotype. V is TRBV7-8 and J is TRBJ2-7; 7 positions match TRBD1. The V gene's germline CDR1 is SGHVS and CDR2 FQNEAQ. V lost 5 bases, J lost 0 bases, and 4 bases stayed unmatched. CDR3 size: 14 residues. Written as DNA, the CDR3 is TGTGCCAGCAGCCCGCAGGGGGACTCCTACGAGCAGTACGTC. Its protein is CASSPQGDSYEQYV.

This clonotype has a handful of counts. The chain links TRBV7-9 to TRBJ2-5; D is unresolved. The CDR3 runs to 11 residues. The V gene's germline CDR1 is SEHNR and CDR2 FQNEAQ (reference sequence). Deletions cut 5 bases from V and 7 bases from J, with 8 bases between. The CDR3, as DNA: TGTGCCAGCAGCCCCGAGGCGACCCAGTACTTC. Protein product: CASSPEATQYF.

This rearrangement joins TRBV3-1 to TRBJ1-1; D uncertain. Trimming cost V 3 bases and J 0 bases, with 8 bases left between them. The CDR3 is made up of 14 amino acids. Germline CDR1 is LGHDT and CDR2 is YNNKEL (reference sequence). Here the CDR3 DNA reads TGTGCCAGCAGCCAGCGGGAGGTGAACACTGAAGCTTTCTTT. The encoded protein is CASSQREVNTEAFF.